Shown below are 20 T cell receptor beta chains from a single sample sequenced in a study of Ad26.COV2.S vaccination and SARS-CoV-2 variants. The treatment was: approximately 18 received Ad26.COV2.S at low or high dose, single or two shots; roughly 5 received placebo; per-sample allocation not given. At day 63 after the first vaccine or placebo injection, samples were drawn. Sequencing was performed with immunoSEQ multiplex PCR; in TCRdb, only in-frame clones are kept and a portion is missing. Among hundreds of thousands of clones, around 90% were seen once, and the ten largest hold more than 10%. The sequencing here drew on peripheral blood, taken in a trial of Ad26.COV2.S vaccine versus placebo. The receptor source for this set is a person aged 18-65 years who received the Ad26.COV2.S COVID-19 vaccine or a placebo.

The V call is TRBV7-8, the J call TRBJ2-1, with TRBD2 matching 11 bases. Germline loops: CDR1 SGHVS, CDR2 FQNEAQ. CDR3 length equals 15 residues. Trimming removed 1 base from V and 9 bases from J; junction bases left unmatched: 5. The CDR3 nucleotides are TGTGCCAGCAGCTTAGTTAGCGGGAGGGCCGTTGAGCAGTTCTTC. Translating gives CASSLVSGRAVEQFF.

V and J are TRBV11-2 and TRBJ1-3; D remains unclear. The CDR3 has 15 residues. V dropped 4 bases and J dropped 0 bases, with 10 bases sitting between them. Germline CDR1 SGHAT, CDR2 FQNNGV. The CDR3 DNA is TGTGCCAGCAGCTCCTCGTGGAGCTCTGGAAACACCATATATTTT. This translates into CASSSSWSSGNTIYF.

Here the CDR3 DNA reads TGCGCCAGCAGAGAGGGACGGTCACCCCTCCACTTT. Its translation: CASREGRSPLHF. The chain combines TRBV5-1 with TRBJ1-6, with D tentatively TRBD1 (5 bases). Germline V gives CDR1 SGHRS, CDR2 YFSETQ. V lost 5 bases and J 10 bases, leaving 10 bases between the germline ends. There are 12 residues in the CDR3.

On this clone: At one end the junction does not follow the germline gene, possibly because of a read error. V and J are TRBV20-1 and TRBJ2-1, with D uncertain. Germline loops: CDR1 DFQATT, CDR2 SNEGSKA (reference sequence). The CDR3 is made up of 14 amino acids. As DNA, the CDR3 is TGCAGCGCTAGTTTACGACCTAATGGAAATGAGCAGTTCTTC. Translation gives CSASLRPNGNEQFF.

This sequence joins TRBV5-1 and TRBJ2-2, with unresolved D. Germline V gene data show CDR1 as SGHRS and CDR2 as YFSETQ. The CDR3 is 14 residues long. V gave up 4 bases and J gave up 8 bases, with 15 bases separating them. CDR3 loop: CASSTGPKWGELFF. As DNA, the CDR3 is TGCGCCAGCAGCACCGGGCCAAAGTGGGGGGAGCTGTTTTTT.

This chain links TRBV30 with TRBJ2-5, with a tentative D call TRBD2 (6 bases). CDR1 and CDR2 (germline): GTSNPN, SVGIG (reference sequence). Between the trimmed V and J ends, which lost 6 bases and 1 base, there was a span of 15 bases. CDR3 length equals 14 residues. The DNA for the CDR3 is TGTGCCTGTGTTTACGGGGGAGCCCAAGAGACCCAGTACTTC. Protein: CACVYGGAQETQYF.

The chain links TRBV4-3 to TRBJ2-7; 12 nucleotides agree with TRBD2. V gave up 3 bases and J gave up 6 bases; unmatched junction bases: 6. The CDR3 is 15 amino acids. The germline V gene encodes CDR1 LGHNA and CDR2 YSLEER. The CDR3 DNA is TGCGCCAGCAGCCAGACTAGCGGGAGCGCTCTCGAGCAGTACTTC. This gives the protein CASSQTSGSALEQYF.

A single count supports this clone. The gene calls are TRBV4-3 and TRBJ2-6; 8 bases map to TRBD1. This CDR3 is 18 amino acids long. The trim removed 0 bases at V and 5 bases at J, leaving 9 bases unmatched. Germline CDR1 is LGHNA and CDR2 is YSLEER. CDR3: CASSQDLLDRVRANVLTF. The CDR3 DNA follows: TGCGCCAGCAGCCAAGATCTTTTGGACAGGGTAAGGGCCAACGTCCTGACTTTC.

The V gene is TRBV5-1, the J gene TRBJ1-5, with 7 bases lining up with TRBD1. The junction had 1 base not matched to a gene; V was cut back by 0 bases and J by 1 base. Germline-derived CDR1 and CDR2 are SGHRS and YFSETQ. The CDR3 has 15 residues. CDR3 sequence (DNA): TGCGCCAGCAGCTTGGAAGGGGGCAGCAATCAGCCCCAGCATTTT. Protein: CASSLEGGSNQPQHF. The full variable domain, its missing parts supplied by reference TRBV5-1 and TRBJ1-5, is KAGVTQTPRYLIKTRGQQVTLSCSPISGHRSVSWYQQTPGQGLQFLFEYFSETQRNKGNFPGRFSGRQFSNSRSEMNVSTLELGDSALYLCASSLEGGSNQPQHFGDGTRLSIL.

CDR3 coding DNA: TGTGCCAGCAGTTACGGGACAGGGAGGCAAGAGACCCAGTACTTC. It encodes CASSYGTGRQETQYF. V gene TRBV6-5 combines with J gene TRBJ2-5; 9 positions match TRBD1. The junction had 3 bases not matched to a gene; V was cut back by 2 bases and J by 2 bases. Germline lookup yields CDR1 MNHEY and CDR2 SVGAGI. CDR3 length equals 15 residues.

The rearrangement links TRBV5-5 to TRBJ2-2; the match to TRBD2 covers 10 bases. This CDR3 contains 16 residues. Germline CDR1 reads SGHKS; CDR2 reads YYEKEE (reference sequence). Trimming removed 4 bases from V and 1 base from J; junction bases left unmatched: 4. The CDR3 coding sequence is TGTGCCAGCAGCCGAAGGACTAGCGGGAACACCGGGGAGCTGTTTTTT. Protein sequence: CASSRRTSGNTGELFF.

This chain uses TRBV21-1 with TRBJ2-7. TRBV21-1 is deemed a pseudogene. The CDR3 totals 14 residues. The CDR3 here is CASSPRLGIYEQYF. The CDR3 DNA reads as TGTGCCAGCAGCCCTCGACTGGGGATCTACGAGCAGTACTTC.

The rearrangement joins TRBV7-2 to TRBJ1-5; no definite D call. The germline V gene encodes CDR1 SGHTA and CDR2 FQGNSA. The V and J ends lost 2 bases and 7 bases respectively, with 15 bases between them. CDR3 length: 15 amino acids. The CDR3 region is CASSLSHGRAQPQHF. CDR3 bases: TGTGCCAGCAGCTTATCCCATGGAAGGGCGCAGCCCCAGCATTTT.

This sequence joins TRBV11-2 and TRBJ2-1; 10 nucleotides match TRBD1. The germline V gene encodes CDR1 SGHAT and CDR2 FQNNGV. The CDR3 is 15 residues long. Unmatched junction bases numbered 5, after V lost 5 bases and J lost 4 bases. DNA for the CDR3: TGTGCCAGCAGCGCCCGGGACAGGGGATACAATGAGCAGTTCTTC. This gives the protein CASSARDRGYNEQFF.

The gene calls are TRBV5-4 and TRBJ2-7, with 16 bases aligning to TRBD2. CDR1 is SGHNT, CDR2 YYREEE, per germline (reference sequence). J lost 3 bases, V lost 3 bases, and 6 bases had no gene match. This CDR3 contains 17 residues. The DNA for the CDR3 is TGTGCCAGCAGCTCGTTGGGACTAGCGGGAGGGAGCTACGAGCAGTACTTC. Its protein product is CASSSLGLAGGSYEQYF. Full variable domain (outside the CDR3, taken from reference TRBV5-4 and TRBJ2-7): ETGVTQSPTHLIKTRGQQVTLRCSSQSGHNTVSWYQQALGQGPQFIFQYYREEENGRGNFPPRFSGLQFPNYSSELNVNALELDDSALYLCASSSLGLAGGSYEQYFGPGTRLTVT.

V usage is TRBV6-5 and J usage is TRBJ2-1, with D perhaps TRBD1 (6 bases). The germline gives CDR1 MNHEY, CDR2 SVGAGI. V gave up 1 base and J gave up 6 bases, with 13 bases separating them. CDR3 size: 15 residues. CDR3 in DNA: TGTGCCAGCAGTTACTTCGGAGTAGGGGGCAATGAGCAGTTCTTC. Translated: CASSYFGVGGNEQFF.

The chain couples TRBV11-3 to TRBJ2-5; D is unresolved. Trimming removed 0 bases from V and 4 bases from J, with 12 bases in between. CDR1 SGHNT and CDR2 YENEEA come from the germline V gene. There are 15 residues in the CDR3. The chain's CDR3 is CASSLDGRMGETQYF. CDR3 sequence (DNA): TGTGCCAGCAGCTTAGATGGTAGAATGGGAGAGACCCAGTACTTC. The complete variable domain, with remaining parts taken from reference TRBV11-3 and TRBJ2-5, reads EAGVVQSPRYKIIEKKQPVAFWCNPISGHNTLYWYLQNLGQGPELLIRYENEEAVDDSQLPKDRFSAERLKGVDSTLKIQPAELGDSAVYLCASSLDGRMGETQYFGPGTRLLVL.

This clone was observed a few times. V and J are TRBV15 and TRBJ1-5; tentative D call: TRBD1 (6 bases). CDR1 and CDR2 from the germline V gene are LNHNV and YYDKDF (reference sequence). The V gene lost 1 base and the J gene lost 0 bases, with 13 bases spanning the gap. The CDR3 loop spans 17 amino acids. CDR3 region: CATSRVWGGDSNQPQHF. The CDR3, as DNA: TGTGCCACCAGCAGAGTATGGGGGGGCGATAGCAATCAGCCCCAGCATTTT.

The V and J genes are TRBV29-1 and TRBJ1-1; tentative D call: TRBD1 (5 bases). Germline CDR1 and CDR2: SQVTM and ANQGSEA. CDR3 length: 15 residues. The V end was cut by 0 bases, the J end by 0 bases, with 11 bases between. CDR3 DNA: TGCAGCGTTGAAGATATGGGACGTATGAACACTGAAGCTTTCTTT. This sequence encodes CSVEDMGRMNTEAFF.

This chain links TRBV5-6 with TRBJ2-5; a possible D gene is TRBD1 (6 bases). The CDR3 sequence is 14 residues long. V was trimmed by 1 base and J by 2 bases, leaving 9 bases between them. The germline CDR1 and CDR2 sequences are SGHDT and YYEEEE. In DNA form, the CDR3 reads TGTGCCAGCAGCTTGACAGGGCGACAAGAGACCCAGTACTTC. Protein product: CASSLTGRQETQYF.